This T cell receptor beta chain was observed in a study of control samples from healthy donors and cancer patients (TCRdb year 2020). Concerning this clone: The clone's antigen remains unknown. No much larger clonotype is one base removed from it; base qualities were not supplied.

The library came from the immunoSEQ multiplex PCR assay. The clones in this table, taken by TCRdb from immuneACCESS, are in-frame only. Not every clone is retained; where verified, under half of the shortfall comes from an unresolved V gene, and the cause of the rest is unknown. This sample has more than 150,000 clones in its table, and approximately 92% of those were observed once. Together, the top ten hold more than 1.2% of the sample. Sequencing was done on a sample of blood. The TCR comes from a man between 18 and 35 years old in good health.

The CDR3 is CASSPLGKQYF. Here is the DNA: TGTGCCAGCAGCCCCCTCGGGAAGCAGTACTTC. The receptor chain draws on TRBV2 and TRBJ2-7; the D region possibly corresponds to TRBD2 (5 bases align). From its cysteine to its phenylalanine, the CDR3 spans 11 amino acids. The retained sequence is limited to the CDR3, 33 bases, with the frame set at the first base. In the germline V gene, CDR1 corresponds to SNHLY and CDR2 to FYNNEI. V and J are truncated by 6 bases and 8 bases respectively, leaving an intervening sequence of 11 bases.